Listed below are T cell receptor beta chains from one sample, sequenced in a study of blood T cells in healthy people across ages. MiXCR was run by TCRdb on the 5' RACE reads, yielding one entry per CDR3 protein. The table lists some 920,000 distinct CDR3 sequences, roughly 51% of them singletons. Sequenced sample: blood. All receptors come from a woman in her fifties or sixties in good health. CDR3s include the opening cysteine and the closing phenylalanine or tryptophan. A D gene is named only where the DNA matches it firmly. The size entry is marked missing in some rows and otherwise reads once, few, many or a size class.

j_gene: TRBJ2-3; abundance: few; d_gene: TRBD2; v_gene: TRBV24-1; CDR3nt: TGTGCCACCAGTGATCCTATGACTAGCGGGAGTGCAGATACGCAGTATTTT; CDR3aa: CATSDPMTSGSADTQYF
j_gene: TRBJ2-7; abundance: .; d_gene: .; v_gene: TRBV6-6; CDR3nt: TGTGCCAGCAGTTCATACAACAGGGTAACTGGCGACGAGCAGTACTTC; CDR3aa: CASSSYNRVTGDEQYF
j_gene: TRBJ1-2; abundance: .; d_gene: TRBD1; v_gene: TRBV20-1; CDR3nt: TGCAGTGCTAGAGGTCGTGGAGGGGGCCTGAACTATGGCTACACCTTC; CDR3aa: CSARGRGGGLNYGYTF
j_gene: TRBJ2-7; abundance: .; d_gene: TRBD1; v_gene: TRBV6-5; CDR3nt: TGTGCCAGCAGTTACCGGGACAGACCCTACGAGCAGTACTTC; CDR3aa: CASSYRDRPYEQYF
j_gene: TRBJ2-5; abundance: few; d_gene: TRBD2; v_gene: TRBV20-1; CDR3nt: TGCAGTGCGATCAGCGGGAGGGACCAAGAGACCCAGTACTTC; CDR3aa: CSAISGRDQETQYF
j_gene: TRBJ2-5; abundance: .; d_gene: TRBD1; v_gene: TRBV12-3/TRBV12-4; CDR3nt: TGTGCCAGCAGTCGGGGACAGACTTCGGACAATGAGCAGTACTTC; CDR3aa: CASSRGQTSDNEQYF
j_gene: TRBJ2-1; abundance: .; d_gene: TRBD1; v_gene: TRBV12-3/TRBV12-4; CDR3nt: TGTGCCAGCAGTTCGGCGGGACAGGGGGCGCAAGGGCAGTTCTTC; CDR3aa: CASSSAGQGAQGQFF
j_gene: TRBJ2-5; abundance: .; d_gene: .; v_gene: TRBV20-1; CDR3nt: TGCAGTGCTGTCCCCGGGGCGGGGGAGACCCAGTACTTC; CDR3aa: CSAVPGAGETQYF
j_gene: TRBJ2-3; abundance: once; d_gene: .; v_gene: TRBV7-6; CDR3nt: TGTGCCAGCAGCTTAGCGGGAAGACATCGGGCGGATACGCAGTATTTT; CDR3aa: CASSLAGRHRADTQYF
j_gene: TRBJ2-5; abundance: .; d_gene: TRBD2; v_gene: TRBV5-1; CDR3nt: TGCGCCAGCAGCTTGGCGCCTAGCGGGAGGGCCACAGAGACCCAGTACTTC; CDR3aa: CASSLAPSGRATETQYF
j_gene: TRBJ1-1; abundance: .; d_gene: .; v_gene: TRBV9; CDR3nt: TGTGCCAGCAGCGTAGATCCCACCATGAACACTGAAGCTTTCTTT; CDR3aa: CASSVDPTMNTEAFF